The 5 T cell receptor beta chains presented below share a single source sample, sequenced in a study of identical twins. TCRdb re-called the 5' RACE reads with MiXCR, one entry per CDR3 protein. The sample has around 650,000 distinct CDR3 sequences; under 8.5% are singletons. These same records also appear under a second study, on yellow fever vaccine responses in identical twins.

Sequences were obtained from PBMCs. The receptors originated from a woman between 18 and 29 years old in good health.

This clonotype was detected ten times or more. CDR3 sequence (DNA): TGTGCCAGCAGCTTTGAAGATACGCAGTATTTT. It encodes CASSFEDTQYF. The chain combines TRBV5-4 with TRBJ2-3; D not certain. CDR3 length: 11 amino acids. The germline gives CDR1 SGHNT, CDR2 YYREEE (reference sequence). V was clipped by 2 bases and J by 5 bases, with 3 bases between them.

The table lists this clonotype with a few counts. CDR3 nucleotides: TGTGCCACCAACATGGACAGCTCCTACAATGAGCAGTTCTTC. This sequence encodes CATNMDSSYNEQFF. V gene TRBV10-3 combines with J gene TRBJ2-1; the D gene is possibly TRBD1 (6 bases). Deletions cut 10 bases from V and 0 bases from J, with 13 bases between. The CDR3 runs to 14 residues. CDR1 and CDR2 (germline): ENHRY, SYGVKD.

This clonotype was observed at least ten times. The chain uses TRBV9 and TRBJ1-3; 7 nucleotides match TRBD1. The V gene end was trimmed by 3 bases and the J gene end by 4 bases; junction bases not matched to a gene: 7. CDR1 is SGDLS and CDR2 is YYNGEE in the germline V gene. The CDR3 covers 15 residues. As DNA, the CDR3 is TGTGCCAGCAGCGCAAATACAGGGGTGGGAAACACCATATATTTT. Amino acids: CASSANTGVGNTIYF.

This clonotype was seen a handful of times. The chain is built from TRBV29-1 and TRBJ1-3, with 7 bases fitting TRBD1. The CDR3 is 15 residues long. Germline-derived CDR1 and CDR2 are SQVTM and ANQGSEA. The V gene end was trimmed by 6 bases and the J gene end by 0 bases; junction bases not matched to a gene: 8. The DNA for the CDR3 is TGCAGCGTGGGTCGACAGGGACCCTCTGGAAACACCATATATTTT. It codes for CSVGRQGPSGNTIYF.

This clonotype was observed at least ten times. The genes are TRBV5-1 and TRBJ2-5, with D maybe TRBD1 (5 bases). CDR3 length: 14 residues. Germline-derived CDR1 and CDR2 are SGHRS and YFSETQ. V gave up 5 bases and J gave up 3 bases, with 14 bases separating them. The CDR3, as DNA: TGCGCCAGCAGTTACCGACAGCCCGAAGAGACCCAGTACTTC. This gives the protein CASSYRQPEETQYF.